This TCR beta chain was recorded in a study of CD8 T cells in Susac syndrome (dated by TCRdb to about 2019). Describing the broader study: Among the Susac syndrome patients who were sequenced, clinically active disease was present in more than 5 and clinical remission was observed in under ten. At blood withdrawal, Susac syndrome patients were therapy-naive, treated with corticosteroids (with IVIg additionally given to some), or treated with IVIg alone. Whether CD8+ T cell activation and differentiation in Susac syndrome was antigen driven was tested using repertoire sequencing.

RNA was extracted using the RNeasy kit, and roughly 0.45 to 1 microgram was reverse transcribed with random hexamers. TCR beta CDR3 regions were amplified with the immunoSEQ multiplex PCR assay covering 54 Vbeta and 13 Jbeta segments. Bias from PCR amplification was corrected by using a synthetic template baseline for primer optimization and for computational correction. The authors' analysis ran thus. Only productive sequences were kept, with reads annotated to V, D and J genes according to IMGT and analyzed in immunoSEQ Analyzer. To calculate clonality, Shannon entropy was normalized by log2 of the number of productive unique sequences and then subtracted from one. Public and private clones were assessed among the 100 most prevalent clones of each patient and control. A clone was defined as Susac-specific if it was absent from the healthy and MS cohorts, from over a thousand published viral clones and from other ImmuneACCESS disease sequences. TCRdb itself trimmed the public reads at Q25 with fastp, ran MiXCR and retained productive beta chains. Every CDR3 protein is listed once, alongside the most common genes and DNA of its rows. TCRdb, rather than the study authors, made the V and J calls. The sample contains 200,000 to 300,000 distinct CDR3 sequences, about 95% of them found a single time. 0.095% to 0.12% of the sample rests with the top ten.

CDR1 and CDR2 are drawn from the germline V gene: SGHRS, YFSETQ. V drops 3 bases and J drops 6 bases, leaving 10 bases in between. The CDR3 goes from the cysteine to the phenylalanine over 13 residues. The only DNA kept is the CDR3, 39 bases in frame from the first base. Summary of the overall study and its limitations: The study acknowledged that relatively few individuals were included in the TCR sequencing and HLA analysis. In patients with Susac syndrome, the CD4+ T cell repertoire showed no detectable clonal expansion.

As for this clonotype: Its antigen is unknown. No quality values exist for individual bases; no much larger clone is one base distant.

Peripheral blood CD8+ and CD4+ T cells from healthy donors, Susac syndrome patients and multiple sclerosis patients were profiled by high-throughput TCR beta sequencing. The Susac syndrome patients fulfilled recently defined diagnostic criteria for either definite or probable disease. Bulk CD8+ and CD4+ T cells were purified magnetically by negative isolation, whereas CD8+ TEMRA cells were enriched by FACS. Blood was drawn into EDTA tubes, processed within 24 hours, and PBMCs were isolated by density gradient centrifugation. PBMCs intended for TCR sequencing were cryopreserved in liquid nitrogen and thawed later in a water bath at 37 degrees C. The sorted or isolated CD4+, CD8+ and CD8+ TEMRA cells had a purity of 90% or higher.

The clonotype comes from a human donor with Susac syndrome. The sequencing sample was made of CD4+ T cells from PBMCs. Recombination connected TRBV5-1 to TRBJ2-1; TRBD2 could be the D gene, as 6 bases match. CDR3 loop: CASSSLTSNEQFF. The bases are TGCGCCAGCAGCTCCTTGACTAGCAATGAGCAGTTCTTC. When the CDR3 is completed using the reference TRBV5-1 and TRBJ2-1 genes on either side, the full variable domain is KAGVTQTPRYLIKTRGQQVTLSCSPISGHRSVSWYQQTPGQGLQFLFEYFSETQRNKGNFPGRFSGRQFSNSRSEMNVSTLELGDSALYLCASSSLTSNEQFFGPGTRLTVL.